One sample yielded the 18 T cell receptor beta chains listed below, sequenced in a study of CD4 T cells in relation to SARS-CoV-2 and coronaviruses. Profiling relied on immunoSEQ multiplex PCR, and the TCRdb table lists in-frame clones only, not all of them. The sample consists of about 17,000 clones, about 80% of them appearing once. These receptors have no identified antigens. The unexposed donors gave CD4+ T cells in about 2011-2018, prior to COVID-19. After approximately ten days of culture, CD4+ T cells were isolated. What was sequenced was CD4+ T cells from PBMCs, cultured in vitro. The receptor source for this set is a human donor in good health.

The chain is built from TRBV7-2 and TRBJ2-5, with 10 bases that match TRBD2. From germline, CDR1 is SGHTA and CDR2 FQGNSA. Trimming at V came to 4 bases and at J to 5 bases, leaving 13 bases not matched to a gene. This CDR3 region has 17 residues. The CDR3 loop reads CASSSNSGGAGRETQYF. The CDR3 DNA reads TGTGCCAGCAGCTCTAACAGCGGGGGGGCCGGGAGGGAGACCCAGTACTTC.

This chain joins TRBV27 and TRBJ1-5; D unresolved. Per the germline V gene, CDR1 is MNHEY and CDR2 is SMNVEV (reference sequence). V was trimmed by 3 bases and J by 7 bases, leaving 16 bases between them. This CDR3 is 15 amino acids long. Here the CDR3 reads CASSFLSSASQPQHF. For the CDR3, the DNA is TGTGCCAGCAGTTTCTTATCGTCGGCAAGCCAGCCCCAGCATTTT.

The chain has TRBV5-6 and TRBJ2-3, with D possibly being TRBD2 (6 bases). V was clipped by 4 bases and J by 8 bases, with 17 bases between them. Germline CDR1 and CDR2: SGHDT and YYEEEE. The CDR3 loop spans 14 amino acids. The CDR3 coding sequence is TGTGCCAGCAGCCGGGGAAATTTCGGGGGTACGCAGTATTTT. Protein sequence: CASSRGNFGGTQYF.

V is TRBV5-1 and J is TRBJ2-7; D unclear. Between the trimmed V and J ends, which lost 0 bases and 0 bases, there was a span of 10 bases. CDR3 length: 15 amino acids. Germline CDR1 reads SGHRS; CDR2 reads YFSETQ. CDR3 loop: CASSLAFYRSYEQYF. CDR3 bases: TGCGCCAGCAGCTTGGCCTTTTACCGCTCCTACGAGCAGTACTTC.

The chain is built from TRBV5-1 and TRBJ1-1; D is possibly TRBD1 (6 bases). Trimming stripped 2 bases from V and 3 bases from J, with 8 bases between. CDR3 size: 13 residues. CDR1 and CDR2 from the germline V gene are SGHRS and YFSETQ. This chain's CDR3 is CASSLQGYTEAFF. In DNA, the CDR3 is TGCGCCAGCAGCTTACAGGGCTACACTGAAGCTTTCTTT.

The chain combines TRBV19 with TRBJ1-5; D gene unclear. Germline lookup yields CDR1 LNHDA and CDR2 SQIVND (reference sequence). The CDR3 sequence is 14 residues long. The germline V and J ends were trimmed by 2 bases and 5 bases, with 10 bases remaining between them. The CDR3 here is CASSISEADQPQHF. The CDR3 DNA follows: TGTGCCAGTAGTATATCTGAGGCAGATCAGCCCCAGCATTTT.

This clone came up a few times. The CDR3 region is CASSQDEAGSYNSPLHF. The DNA of the CDR3 is TGCGCCAGCAGCCAAGATGAGGCTGGCTCCTATAATTCACCCCTCCACTTT. The chain joins TRBV4-1 to TRBJ1-6; D ambiguous. Trimming cost V 0 bases and J 0 bases, with 9 bases left between them. The CDR3 is 17 residues long. CDR1 is MGHRA, CDR2 YSYEKL, per germline.

V is TRBV19 and J is TRBJ1-5; 9 bases are shared with TRBD1. After removal of 6 bases from V and 3 bases from J, the junction contained 9 bases not matched to a gene. Germline V gives CDR1 LNHDA, CDR2 SQIVND (reference sequence). CDR3 length: 16 residues. In DNA, the CDR3 is TGTGCCAGTAGCCAAAAAACAGGGGGCACCAATCAGCCCCAGCATTTT. Translated: CASSQKTGGTNQPQHF.

The J gene is TRBJ2-1, the V gene TRBV10-3; 11 bases match TRBD2. The ends lost 4 bases at V and 6 bases at J; junction bases unmatched: 11. This CDR3 is built from 17 residues. In germline, CDR1 is ENHRY, CDR2 SYGVKD. CDR3 sequence (DNA): TGTGCCATCAGTGTGGCCCTAGCGGGGGGTTCATTCAATGAGCAGTTCTTC. Translation: CAISVALAGGSFNEQFF.

The gene calls are TRBV5-4 and TRBJ1-2, with D unclear. Germline V gene sequence: CDR1 SGHNT, CDR2 YYREEE (reference sequence). The CDR3 is 12 residues long. The V end lost 2 bases, the J end lost 4 bases, and 6 bases lay between the germline ends. The CDR3 DNA is TGTGCCAGCAGCTTTGACCGCTATGGCTACACCTTC. Translation: CASSFDRYGYTF.

The gene calls are TRBV28 and TRBJ2-7; the match to TRBD1 covers 7 bases. With V trimmed by 6 bases and J by 1 base, 9 bases remained unmatched. CDR3 length equals 15 residues. Germline CDR1 reads MDHEN; CDR2 reads SYDVKM. CDR3 bases: TGTGCCAGCAGCCACGATTGGGACAGATCCTACGAGCAGTACTTC. Amino acids: CASSHDWDRSYEQYF. Supplemented by reference TRBV28 and TRBJ2-7, the full variable domain reads DVKVTQSSRYLVKRTGEKVFLECVQDMDHENMFWYRQDPGLGLRLIYFSYDVKMKEKGDIPEGYSVSREKKERFSLILESASTNQTSMYLCASSHDWDRSYEQYFGPGTRLTVT.

The rearrangement links TRBV6-5 to TRBJ1-1, with a tentative D call TRBD1 (6 bases). V dropped 6 bases and J dropped 5 bases, with 13 bases sitting between them. The CDR3 extends over 13 amino acids. Germline CDR1 MNHEY, CDR2 SVGAGI. The CDR3 is CASSTGRGTEAFF. Written as DNA, the CDR3 is TGTGCCAGCAGCACAGGGCGAGGGACTGAAGCTTTCTTT.

This clone was seen a single time. The junction differs from germline at one of its ends, possibly a read error. V gene TRBV7-2 combines with J gene TRBJ2-5, with 7 bases lining up with TRBD2. The CDR3 has 14 amino acids. In germline, CDR1 is SGHTA, CDR2 FQGNSA. CDR3 nucleotides: TGTGTCAGCAGCTTTTGGGGGGGGAAAGAGACCCAGTACTTC. It translates to CVSSFWGGKETQYF.

The chain carries TRBV27 and TRBJ1-4; no firm D call. Germline V lookup: CDR1 MNHEY, CDR2 SMNVEV (reference sequence). There are 16 residues in the CDR3. The V gene lost 5 bases and the J gene lost 3 bases, with 16 bases spanning the gap. This chain's CDR3 is CASSPTGEGPNEKLFF. The CDR3, as DNA: TGTGCCAGCAGTCCCACCGGGGAGGGCCCTAATGAAAAACTGTTTTTT.

The chain combines TRBV6-5 with TRBJ1-2; the D gene is possibly TRBD1 (6 bases). In germline, CDR1 is MNHEY, CDR2 SVGAGI. The V gene lost 6 bases and the J gene lost 6 bases, with 14 bases spanning the gap. The CDR3 loop spans 13 amino acids. CDR3 nucleotides: TGTGCCAGCAGGGCACAGGGTTTCGATGGCTACACCTTC. It is translated as CASRAQGFDGYTF.

Concerning this clone itself: One end of the junction does not line up with germline, which may come from a read error. The genes are TRBV27 and TRBJ2-4; D not resolved. Germline V CDR1 and CDR2: MNHEY, SMNVEV (reference sequence). The CDR3 covers 13 residues. In DNA, the CDR3 is TGTACCAGCAGAGTGGTGGGCAAAAACATTCAGTACTTC. Protein product: CTSRVVGKNIQYF.

This sequence joins TRBV7-2 and TRBJ2-3; 10 positions match TRBD2. Germline CDR1 is SGHTA and CDR2 is FQGNSA. There are 17 residues in the CDR3. V lost 10 bases to trimming and J lost 0 bases; unmatched junction nucleotides: 13. CDR3 nucleotide sequence: TGTGCCACCAGGGGGGGTACTAGCGGGACTAGCACAGATACGCAGTATTTT. Translation gives CATRGGTSGTSTDTQYF.

This clone came up a few times. V and J are TRBV6-6 and TRBJ1-6; D gene unclear. The CDR3 sequence is 15 residues long. Germline V gene data show CDR1 as MNHNY and CDR2 as SVGAGI (reference sequence). V was clipped by 2 bases and J by 8 bases, with 13 bases between them. The CDR3 DNA sequence: TGTGCCAGCAGTTACGGCGGGTCTAGGGATTCACCCCTCCACTTT. Its protein is CASSYGGSRDSPLHF.